Each of the 29 T cell receptor beta chains below was sequenced from the same sample in a study of blood T cell repertoires in COVID-19 (dated by TCRdb to the early 2020s). The library relied on the immunoSEQ multiplex PCR assay. Drawn from immuneACCESS, this table holds only the in-frame rearrangements with V and J called that TCRdb kept. Clones are partly lost; checked studies trace under half to an unresolved V gene and leave the rest unexplained. The sample table shows some 140,000 clones, and around three quarters are seen once. 10% to 14% of the sample is taken by the ten largest. Sequencing input: peripheral blood. The receptors shown here come from a human donor in a cohort sampled during active COVID-19.

This clone has a single count. This CDR3 is CASSTPGQMEKLFF. CDR3 coding DNA: TGTGCCAGCTCAACCCCGGGACAGATGGAAAAACTGTTTTTT. The gene calls are TRBV3-1 (or the pseudogene TRBV3-2) and TRBJ1-4; 7 nucleotides line up with TRBD1. The V gene's germline CDR1 is LGHDT and CDR2 YNNKEL (reference sequence). The CDR3 loop spans 14 amino acids. The V gene end was trimmed by 8 bases and the J gene end by 8 bases; junction bases not matched to a gene: 11.

This clone came up a few times. The chain couples TRBV5-1 to TRBJ2-2; D unresolved. The CDR3 covers 15 residues. Germline lookup yields CDR1 SGHRS and CDR2 YFSETQ. Between the trimmed V and J ends, which lost 3 bases and 2 bases, there was a span of 11 bases. CDR3 protein: CASSSQTVNTGELFF. CDR3 DNA sequence: TGCGCCAGCAGCTCGCAGACTGTTAACACCGGGGAGCTGTTTTTT.

This clone was picked up a small number of times. This rearrangement joins TRBV3-1 (or the pseudogene TRBV3-2) to TRBJ2-2, with TRBD1 matching over 10 bases. In germline, CDR1 is LGHDT, CDR2 YNNKEL (reference sequence). V shed 9 bases and J 1 base; nucleotides not matched to a gene: 8. The CDR3 has 16 amino acids. CDR3 loop: CASHRQGAGNTGELFF. The CDR3, as DNA: TGTGCCAGTCACCGACAGGGGGCAGGGAACACCGGGGAGCTGTTTTTT.

The chain combines TRBV12-5 with TRBJ2-2; 7 bases agree with TRBD1. The CDR3 totals 16 residues. V shed 2 bases and J 7 bases; nucleotides not matched to a gene: 10. Germline loops: CDR1 LGHNT, CDR2 FRNRAP. Here the CDR3 DNA reads TGTGCTAGTGGTTTGAGTCGACAGGGTGGGGTCGGGGAGCTGTTTTTT. Its translation: CASGLSRQGGVGELFF.

The chain recombines TRBV7-8 with TRBJ2-3, with D perhaps matching TRBD2 (6 bases). The CDR3 sequence is 15 residues long. Germline V lookup: CDR1 SGHVS, CDR2 FQNEAQ. V lost 5 bases to trimming and J lost 1 base, with 13 bases between them. The CDR3 sequence: CASSRTGVRTDTQYF. CDR3 sequence (DNA): TGTGCCAGCAGCCGAACGGGGGTTCGCACAGATACGCAGTATTTT.

V is TRBV7-6 and J is TRBJ2-5; 8 bases agree with TRBD2. V was pared by 5 bases and J by 7 bases, with 15 bases of the junction left unmatched. Germline CDR1 and CDR2: SGHVS and FNYEAQ. The CDR3 covers 16 residues. CDR3 sequence (DNA): TGTGCCAGCAGCCCGAGGACTAGCACAGGGAGGGGGACCCAGTACTTC. Protein sequence: CASSPRTSTGRGTQYF.

The V call is TRBV6-2 or TRBV6-3, the J call TRBJ2-7; D is unresolved. Looked up from germline, CDR1 is MNHEY and CDR2 is SVGEGT. This CDR3 spans 15 amino acids. With 4 bases removed from V and 4 bases from J, the gap between germline ends came to 17 bases. The CDR3 spells CASSLSGVPRYEQYF. The DNA for the CDR3 is TGTGCCAGCAGTTTGAGTGGCGTACCCAGGTACGAGCAGTACTTC.

This chain uses TRBV19 with TRBJ1-5; 8 nucleotides match TRBD1. Germline CDR1 is LNHDA and CDR2 is SQIVND (reference sequence). This CDR3 is built from 17 residues. With 1 base clipped from V and 0 bases from J, the junction kept 5 bases outside the gene matches. The CDR3 DNA is TGTGCCAGTAGTATAGCCCCTGGACAGGGTAGCAATCAGCCCCAGCATTTT. Encoded protein: CASSIAPGQGSNQPQHF.

The J gene is TRBJ2-3, the V gene TRBV5-1; TRBD1 is a possible D gene (7 bases). Germline V gene data show CDR1 as SGHRS and CDR2 as YFSETQ. The CDR3 totals 13 residues. Trimming cost V 4 bases and J 5 bases, with 11 bases left between them. CDR3 in DNA: TGCGCCAGCAGCCGCCAGGGGGGAGATACGCAGTATTTT. Its protein is CASSRQGGDTQYF.

The chain links TRBV5-1 to TRBJ2-7; 9 positions match TRBD1. This CDR3 has 15 amino acids. CDR1 SGHRS and CDR2 YFSETQ come from the germline V gene. V was clipped by 0 bases and J by 3 bases; unmatched bases: 4. CDR3 sequence (DNA): TGCGCCAGCAGCTTGGGACCGGGACAGGGCTACGAGCAGTACTTC. As protein: CASSLGPGQGYEQYF.

This chain links TRBV19 with TRBJ1-5; unclear D gene. V was trimmed by 3 bases and J by 0 bases, leaving 12 bases between them. The V gene's germline CDR1 is LNHDA and CDR2 SQIVND (reference sequence). This CDR3 is 16 amino acids long. CDR3 protein: CASSISTSYSNQPQHF. The CDR3 nucleotides are TGTGCCAGTAGTATTTCGACATCTTATAGCAATCAGCCCCAGCATTTT.

This sequence joins TRBV5-1 and TRBJ1-6; tentatively, D is TRBD1 (6 bases). The ends were cut back, 0 bases at V and 5 bases at J, with 12 bases in the middle. The CDR3 runs to 16 residues. Germline-derived CDR1 and CDR2 are SGHRS and YFSETQ. The DNA for the CDR3 is TGCGCCAGCAGCTTGGGGCATAGGACAGATAATTCACCCCTCCACTTT. Its protein is CASSLGHRTDNSPLHF. The variable domain in full, completed from reference TRBV5-1 and TRBJ1-6, reads KAGVTQTPRYLIKTRGQQVTLSCSPISGHRSVSWYQQTPGQGLQFLFEYFSETQRNKGNFPGRFSGRQFSNSRSEMNVSTLELGDSALYLCASSLGHRTDNSPLHFGNGTRLTVT.

The rearrangement joins TRBV5-5 to TRBJ1-1, with 10 bases identical to TRBD1. With V trimmed by 4 bases and J by 3 bases, 3 bases remained unmatched. The CDR3 has 14 amino acids. Looked up from germline, CDR1 is SGHKS and CDR2 is YYEKEE (reference sequence). The CDR3 sequence: CASSGGQGHTEAFF. In DNA, the CDR3 is TGTGCCAGCAGCGGGGGACAGGGGCACACTGAAGCTTTCTTT.

This clone was detected only a few times. The rearrangement uses TRBV6-5 and TRBJ1-6, with D possibly TRBD1 on 6 matching bases. The V gene lost 6 bases and the J gene lost 7 bases, with 10 bases spanning the gap. CDR3 size: 13 residues. Germline V gives CDR1 MNHEY, CDR2 SVGAGI. CDR3 coding DNA: TGTGCCAGCAGAGAGGACAGCAATTCACCCCTCCACTTT. Translated: CASREDSNSPLHF.

The rearrangement uses TRBV19 and TRBJ2-2; maybe TRBD1 (6 bases). This CDR3 is built from 14 residues. Germline values: CDR1 LNHDA, CDR2 SQIVND (reference sequence). V lost 3 bases to trimming and J lost 6 bases, with 11 bases between them. In DNA, the CDR3 is TGTGCCAGTAGTATGGACAGTCGGGCCGGGGAGCTGTTTTTT. Its protein is CASSMDSRAGELFF.

This chain connects TRBV5-1 to TRBJ2-5; TRBD2 matches at 15 bases. The V gene end was trimmed by 1 base and the J gene end by 2 bases; junction bases not matched to a gene: 15. This CDR3 has 21 residues. Germline-derived CDR1 and CDR2 are SGHRS and YFSETQ. The CDR3 DNA reads as TGCGCCAGCAGCTTGCTTGGACTAGCGGGGGGGAGGCGGAGAGAACAAGAGACCCAGTACTTC. Translating gives CASSLLGLAGGRRREQETQYF.

The V and J genes are TRBV5-1 and TRBJ1-2, with 7 bases aligning to TRBD1. The CDR3 sequence is 16 residues long. CDR1 and CDR2 from the germline V gene are SGHRS and YFSETQ. V was pared by 0 bases and J by 7 bases, with 12 bases of the junction left unmatched. CDR3 loop: CASSLDYKGAGSGYTF. The CDR3 nucleotides read TGCGCCAGCAGCTTGGACTACAAGGGGGCAGGGTCTGGCTACACCTTC.

This clone was picked up a small number of times. V and J are TRBV27 and TRBJ1-4; possible D gene TRBD1, 5 bases. Germline V gives CDR1 MNHEY, CDR2 SMNVEV (reference sequence). V shed 6 bases and J shed 8 bases, with 13 bases lying between them. There are 13 residues in the CDR3. The CDR3, as DNA: TGTGCCAGCAGCCAATGGAAGGGGGAAAAACTGTTTTTT. It translates to CASSQWKGEKLFF.

In its sample, this clone was seen once. This chain connects TRBV7-3 to TRBJ2-2; 7 bases are shared with TRBD1. The germline gives CDR1 SGHTA, CDR2 FQGTGA. The CDR3 sequence is 14 residues long. Losses at the gene ends were 6 bases for V and 3 bases for J; bases not matched to a gene: 4. CDR3 loop: CASRQGRDTGELFF. The DNA for the CDR3 is TGTGCCAGCAGACAGGGGCGTGACACCGGGGAGCTGTTTTTT.

The rearrangement uses TRBV30 and TRBJ2-2; 9 positions match TRBD1. This CDR3 region has 15 residues. Per the germline V gene, CDR1 is GTSNPN and CDR2 is SVGIG (reference sequence). V lost 5 bases and J lost 3; bases outside the gene matches: 7. The CDR3 loop reads CAWGRTGDYTGELFF. CDR3 DNA sequence: TGTGCCTGGGGCCGGACAGGGGATTACACCGGGGAGCTGTTTTTT.

Only a few counts were recorded for this clone. The J gene is TRBJ2-7, the V gene TRBV10-1; 7 nucleotides match TRBD1. Germline V gene lookup returns CDR1 WNHNN and CDR2 SYGVQD (reference sequence). The CDR3 covers 13 residues. The ends lost 8 bases at V and 0 bases at J; junction bases unmatched: 4. CDR3 DNA sequence: TGCGCCAGCGCCCCAGGGGGCTCCTACGAGCAGTACTTC. It yields the protein CASAPGGSYEQYF.

A word on this clone: The junction departs from germline at one end; a sequencing error may be responsible. The CDR3 sequence is CARSRPAGTSDTDTQYF. In nucleotides, the CDR3 is TGCGCCCGCAGCCGACCGGCCGGCACTAGCGACACAGATACGCAGTATTTT. This chain connects TRBV4-1 to TRBJ2-3; 7 bases agree with TRBD2. CDR1 is MGHRA, CDR2 YSYEKL, per germline. The CDR3 sequence is 17 residues long.

The CDR3 reads CASSISGQVGSNGGYTF. CDR3 DNA sequence: TGTGCCAGTAGTATTTCGGGACAGGTAGGATCGAATGGCGGCTACACCTTC. The chain has TRBV19 and TRBJ1-2; the match to TRBD1 covers 8 bases. V was pared by 3 bases and J by 8 bases, with 17 bases of the junction left unmatched. The germline V gene encodes CDR1 LNHDA and CDR2 SQIVND (reference sequence). The CDR3 extends over 17 amino acids.

This clone was found a few times. This rearrangement joins TRBV18 to TRBJ2-3, with 9 positions matching TRBD1. The CDR3 spans 16 residues. The V gene's germline CDR1 is KGHSH and CDR2 LQKENI. Losses at the gene ends were 3 bases for V and 6 bases for J; bases not matched to a gene: 10. The CDR3 is CASSPGYTGGADTQYF. The CDR3 nucleotides are TGTGCCAGCTCACCGGGATACACAGGGGGCGCCGATACGCAGTATTTT.

On this clone: Germline is not matched at one junction end, which may reflect a read error. J is TRBJ1-2 and V is TRBV3-1 (or the pseudogene TRBV3-2); possibly TRBD1 for D (6 bases). In germline, CDR1 is LGHDT, CDR2 YNNKEL (reference sequence). The CDR3 length is 13 residues. The DNA for the CDR3 is TGTGCCAGCAGCAAAGACAGGATCTATGGCTACACCTTC. It translates to CASSKDRIYGYTF.

This clone turned up a few times. This chain uses TRBV7-9 with TRBJ2-7; 7 nucleotides align to TRBD1. CDR3 length: 13 amino acids. Unmatched junction bases numbered 5, after V lost 4 bases and J lost 5 bases. CDR1 SEHNR and CDR2 FQNEAQ come from the germline V gene (reference sequence). CDR3 DNA: TGTGCCAGCAGCTCGACAGGGAGCCACGAGCAGTACTTC. Translating it yields CASSSTGSHEQYF.

The chain couples TRBV10-1 to TRBJ1-1; weak D call: TRBD1 (5 bases). Germline CDR1 WNHNN, CDR2 SYGVQD (reference sequence). The CDR3 totals 14 residues. The V end was cut by 5 bases, the J end by 5 bases, with 15 bases between. The CDR3 DNA follows: TGCGCCAGCAGTTTCCGAACAGGACGTACTGAAGCTTTCTTT. Translation: CASSFRTGRTEAFF.

V is TRBV7-2 and J is TRBJ1-4; 8 bases line up with TRBD1. Germline V gene data show CDR1 as SGHTA and CDR2 as FQGNSA. The CDR3 is 16 residues long. V lost 5 bases to trimming and J lost 4 bases; unmatched junction nucleotides: 9. The CDR3 here is CASSDLTGEYNEKLFF. DNA for the CDR3: TGTGCCAGCAGCGATCTGACAGGGGAGTATAATGAAAAACTGTTTTTT.

The chain couples TRBV24-1 to TRBJ2-5; a weak D match, TRBD2 (5 bases). This CDR3 has 15 residues. The germline V gene encodes CDR1 KGHDR and CDR2 SFDVKD. Deletions cut 5 bases from V and 5 bases from J, with 17 bases between. The CDR3 loop reads CATSATDSLTETQYF. As DNA, the CDR3 is TGTGCCACCAGTGCGACGGACTCCCTGACGGAGACCCAGTACTTC.